This TCR beta chain was identified in a study of shared clonotypes between healthy human individuals. Per the germline V gene, CDR1 is SGHVS and CDR2 is FQNEAQ. Germline trimming cut 3 bases from V and 1 base from J; bases unmatched to any gene: 5. This CDR3 comprises 15 residues. The protocol was immunoSEQ multiplex PCR, while the TCRdb copy is restricted to in-frame clones and leaves out a portion. The table has about 490,000 clones, 60% to 85% seen once. The sequence derives from a woman in her forties in good health. Some clones in this sample may be carry-over from other donors' samples. The J gene is TRBJ1-1, the V gene TRBV7-8, with 7 bases aligning to TRBD1. What was sequenced was PBMCs. In DNA, the CDR3 is TGTGCCAGCAGCTTGAACCAGGGGGAGAACACTGAAGCTTTCTTT. It is translated as CASSLNQGENTEAFF.